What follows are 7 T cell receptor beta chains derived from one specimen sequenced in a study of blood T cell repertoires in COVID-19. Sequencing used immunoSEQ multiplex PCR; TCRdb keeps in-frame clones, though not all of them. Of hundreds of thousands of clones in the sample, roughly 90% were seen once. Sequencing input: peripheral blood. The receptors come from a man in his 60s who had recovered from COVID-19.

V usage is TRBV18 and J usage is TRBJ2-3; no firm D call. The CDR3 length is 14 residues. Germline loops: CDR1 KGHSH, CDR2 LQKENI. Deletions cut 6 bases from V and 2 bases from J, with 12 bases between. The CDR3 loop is CASSPLTITDTQYF. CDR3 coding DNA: TGTGCCAGCTCTCCTTTGACAATCACAGATACGCAGTATTTT.

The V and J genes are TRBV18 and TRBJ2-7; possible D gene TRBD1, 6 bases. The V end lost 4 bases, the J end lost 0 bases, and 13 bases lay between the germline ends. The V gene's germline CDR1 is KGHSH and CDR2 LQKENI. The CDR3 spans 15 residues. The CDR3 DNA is TGTGCCAGCTCACGGGGGACACCTTCCTCCTACGAGCAGTACTTC. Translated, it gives CASSRGTPSSYEQYF.

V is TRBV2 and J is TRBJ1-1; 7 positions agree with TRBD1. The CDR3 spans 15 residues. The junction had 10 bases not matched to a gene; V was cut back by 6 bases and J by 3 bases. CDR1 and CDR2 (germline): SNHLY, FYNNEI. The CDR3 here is CASRKRQGDYTEAFF. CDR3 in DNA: TGTGCCAGCAGGAAACGACAGGGCGATTACACTGAAGCTTTCTTT.

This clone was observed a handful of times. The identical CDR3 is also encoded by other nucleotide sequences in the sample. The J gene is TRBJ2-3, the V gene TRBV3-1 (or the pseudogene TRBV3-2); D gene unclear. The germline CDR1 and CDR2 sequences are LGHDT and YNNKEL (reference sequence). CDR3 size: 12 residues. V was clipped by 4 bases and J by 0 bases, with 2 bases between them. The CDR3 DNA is TGTGCCAGCAGCCCTAGCACAGATACGCAGTATTTT. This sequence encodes CASSPSTDTQYF.

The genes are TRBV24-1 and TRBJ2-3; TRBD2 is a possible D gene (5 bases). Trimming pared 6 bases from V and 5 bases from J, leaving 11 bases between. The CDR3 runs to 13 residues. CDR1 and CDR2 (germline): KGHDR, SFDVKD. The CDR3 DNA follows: TGTGCCACCAGTTTAGCCCGGGGAGATACGCAGTATTTT. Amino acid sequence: CATSLARGDTQYF.

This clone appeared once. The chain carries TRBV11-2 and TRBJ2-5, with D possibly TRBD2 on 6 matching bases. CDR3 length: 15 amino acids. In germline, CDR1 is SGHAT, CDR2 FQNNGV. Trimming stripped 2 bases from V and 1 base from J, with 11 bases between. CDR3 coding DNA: TGTGCCAGCAGCTTAAGGGGTAGCGGCCAAGAGACCCAGTACTTC. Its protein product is CASSLRGSGQETQYF.

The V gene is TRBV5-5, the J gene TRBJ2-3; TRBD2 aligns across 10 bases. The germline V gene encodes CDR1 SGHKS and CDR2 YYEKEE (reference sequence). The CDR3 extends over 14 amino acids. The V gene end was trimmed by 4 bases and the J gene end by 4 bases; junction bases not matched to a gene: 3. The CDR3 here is CASSTLAGADTQYF. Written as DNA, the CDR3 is TGTGCCAGCAGCACGCTAGCGGGGGCAGATACGCAGTATTTT.